This T cell receptor (beta chain) was retrieved from a study of human T cells and chemical hapten exposure. Study at large: DPC at 2% was the sensitizing agent, placed on roughly 2 cm by roughly 2 cm of upper inner arm skin. Alopecia areata, totalis or universalis affected patients, mainly female.

The study's library attached unique molecular identifiers to single cDNA molecules. Using its own MiXCR run on the RACE reads, TCRdb lists one record per CDR3 protein. The sample lists some 360,000 distinct CDR3 sequences, roughly 4.6% occurring once. This clonotype was counted many times. Time point in this sample: pre-sensitization, week 0. Treatment defined: therapeutic diphenylcyclopropenone sensitization with weekly scalp DPC. Each donor was an alopecia patient between 18 and 70 years of age who qualified for DPC. The CDR3 has 13 residues. V lost 5 bases, J lost 6 bases, and 8 bases stayed unmatched. The germline gives CDR1 DFQATT, CDR2 SNEGSKA (reference sequence).

Sequencing used whole blood, obtained in connection with sensitization to the hapten diphenylcyclopropenone (DPC). This chain joins TRBV20-1 and TRBJ1-1; 8 positions agree with TRBD1. This clonotype was obtained from a woman between 50 and 59 years old with alopecia areata. Some clones in this sample may be carry-over from other donors' samples. CDR3 sequence reads: CSAPGQGRAEAFF. The CDR3 bases are TGCAGTGCTCCAGGACAGGGAAGGGCTGAAGCTTTCTTT.